This T cell receptor (beta chain) was found in a study of T cell responses to AZD1222 COVID-19 vaccine. The study's findings and limits: Just five to seven people given AZD1222 tested seropositive at baseline. Donors were chiefly white British, with a greater number of females, and clonal diversity was perhaps underestimated.

The germline V and J ends were trimmed by 0 bases and 5 bases, with 14 bases remaining between them. This CDR3 is built from 15 residues. The germline gives CDR1 SGHRS, CDR2 YFSETQ. Worth noting for this clone: Antigen specificity is unknown.

Only in-frame clones appear in the TCRdb table, and some are missing; sequencing was by immunoSEQ multiplex PCR. This table has fewer than 110,000 clones, 90% appearing once. This TCR was recovered from an adult in good health. This chain connects TRBV5-1 to TRBJ2-5, with D perhaps given as TRBD1 or TRBD2 (5 bases each). This sample comprised peripheral blood, obtained on day 0 of AZD1222 vaccination. This CDR3 reads CASSLGQTTTETQYF. The CDR3 DNA is TGCGCCAGCAGCTTGGGACAGACTACTACGGAGACCCAGTACTTC.